The rows below give T cell receptor beta chains drawn from one sample of a study of blood T cell repertoires in COVID-19. Here immunoSEQ multiplex PCR was the method, and the copy in TCRdb shows in-frame clones only, minus some. The table has some 100,000 clones, about nine tenths seen once. The sample consisted of peripheral blood. These receptors were collected from a human donor in a cohort sampled during active COVID-19. Each CDR3 is given with its conserved first and last residue. Fields, in order: J gene, D gene, clone size, V gene, CDR3 protein, CDR3 DNA. A D gene is named only where the DNA matches it firmly. Clone size, where shown, is once, few, many, or a class for clones that have expanded.

j_call: TRBJ2-7
d_call: NA
clone_size: NA
v_call: TRBV11-3
cdr3_aa: CASSSQATSSYEQYF
cdr3_nt: TGTGCCAGCAGCTCCCAAGCGACTAGCTCCTACGAGCAGTACTTC

j_call: TRBJ2-2
d_call: TRBD1
clone_size: NA
v_call: TRBV5-5
cdr3_aa: CASSLTRGYTGELFF
cdr3_nt: TGTGCCAGCAGCTTGACCAGGGGGTACACCGGGGAGCTGTTTTTT

j_call: TRBJ2-3
d_call: TRBD1
clone_size: once
v_call: TRBV2
cdr3_aa: CASSVDRASTDTQYF
cdr3_nt: TGTGCCAGCAGTGTAGACAGGGCGAGCACAGATACGCAGTATTTT

j_call: TRBJ2-5
d_call: TRBD1
clone_size: NA
v_call: TRBV7-9
cdr3_aa: CASRPQGWETQYF
cdr3_nt: TGTGCCAGCAGACCACAGGGGTGGGAGACCCAGTACTTC

j_call: TRBJ2-2
d_call: NA
clone_size: NA
v_call: TRBV15
cdr3_aa: CATSAAEGGTGELFF
cdr3_nt: TGTGCCACCAGCGCCGCGGAGGGAGGCACCGGGGAGCTGTTTTTT

j_call: TRBJ2-2
d_call: TRBD1
clone_size: NA
v_call: TRBV2
cdr3_aa: CAGRQGMNTGELFF
cdr3_nt: TGTGCCGGCAGACAGGGAATGAACACCGGGGAGCTGTTTTTT

j_call: TRBJ1-5
d_call: NA
clone_size: NA
v_call: TRBV5-8
cdr3_aa: CASSLDTTGLGQPQHF
cdr3_nt: TGTGCCAGCAGCTTAGATACAACAGGGCTGGGACAGCCCCAGCATTTT

j_call: TRBJ1-1
d_call: NA
clone_size: NA
v_call: TRBV11-3
cdr3_aa: CASSFLAGTEAFF
cdr3_nt: TGTGCCAGCAGCTTTCTGGCGGGCACTGAAGCTTTCTTT

j_call: TRBJ2-7
d_call: NA
clone_size: NA
v_call: TRBV7-9
cdr3_aa: CASSNGQMYEQYF
cdr3_nt: TGTGCCAGCAGCAACGGACAGATGTACGAGCAGTACTTC

j_call: TRBJ1-2
d_call: TRBD1
clone_size: NA
v_call: TRBV28
cdr3_aa: CASSLGGQGDNYGYTF
cdr3_nt: TGTGCCAGCAGTTTGGGGGGACAGGGGGACAACTATGGCTACACCTTC

j_call: TRBJ2-3
d_call: TRBD2
clone_size: NA
v_call: TRBV29-1
cdr3_aa: CSVGLAGGPEDTQYF
cdr3_nt: TGCAGCGTGGGACTAGCGGGAGGGCCCGAAGATACGCAGTATTTT

j_call: TRBJ2-7
d_call: TRBD1
clone_size: NA
v_call: TRBV7-2
cdr3_aa: CASSSPGQGPYEQYF
cdr3_nt: TGTGCCAGCAGCTCCCCGGGACAGGGCCCCTACGAGCAGTACTTC

j_call: TRBJ1-4
d_call: TRBD1
clone_size: NA
v_call: TRBV7-9
cdr3_aa: CASSPPGTGLIEKLFF
cdr3_nt: TGTGCCAGCAGCCCACCAGGGACAGGGTTAATTGAAAAACTGTTTTTT

j_call: TRBJ2-1
d_call: NA
clone_size: NA
v_call: TRBV3-1/TRBV3-2
cdr3_aa: CASSHITGTSHNEQFF
cdr3_nt: TGTGCCAGCAGCCACATCACCGGGACTTCCCACAATGAGCAGTTCTTC

j_call: TRBJ1-3
d_call: NA
clone_size: NA
v_call: TRBV5-1
cdr3_aa: CASSLRGGSGNTIYF
cdr3_nt: TGCGCCAGCAGCCTTAGGGGGGGCTCTGGAAACACCATATATTTT

j_call: TRBJ1-5
d_call: NA
clone_size: NA
v_call: TRBV19
cdr3_aa: CASRMTGGSNQPQHF
cdr3_nt: TGTGCCAGTAGAATGACAGGCGGTAGCAATCAGCCCCAGCATTTT

j_call: TRBJ2-1
d_call: NA
clone_size: NA
v_call: TRBV11-3
cdr3_aa: CASVERSSYNEQFF
cdr3_nt: TGTGCCAGCGTCGAGCGGAGCTCCTACAATGAGCAGTTCTTC

j_call: TRBJ1-4
d_call: NA
clone_size: NA
v_call: TRBV13
cdr3_aa: CASSLETATNEKLFF
cdr3_nt: TGTGCCAGCAGCTTGGAGACAGCAACTAATGAAAAACTGTTTTTT

j_call: TRBJ1-2
d_call: NA
clone_size: NA
v_call: TRBV4-1
cdr3_aa: CASRLGTSDYGYTF
cdr3_nt: TGCGCCAGCAGGCTCGGGACATCAGACTATGGCTACACCTTC

j_call: TRBJ1-4
d_call: NA
clone_size: NA
v_call: TRBV19
cdr3_aa: CASSIDIGGEGEKLFF
cdr3_nt: TGTGCCAGTAGTATCGACATCGGGGGAGAGGGTGAAAAACTGTTTTTT

j_call: TRBJ2-7
d_call: TRBD2
clone_size: NA
v_call: TRBV19
cdr3_aa: CASSGREGPYEQYF
cdr3_nt: TGTGCCAGTAGTGGGCGGGAGGGACCCTACGAGCAGTACTTC

j_call: TRBJ2-7
d_call: NA
clone_size: NA
v_call: TRBV5-1
cdr3_aa: CASSLSSGGSYEQYF
cdr3_nt: TGCGCCAGCAGCTTGTCGTCGGGGGGCAGTTACGAGCAGTACTTC

j_call: TRBJ2-5
d_call: TRBD2
clone_size: NA
v_call: TRBV30
cdr3_aa: CAWRRIAGQETQYF
cdr3_nt: TGTGCCTGGAGGAGGATAGCGGGGCAAGAGACCCAGTACTTC

j_call: TRBJ1-4
d_call: NA
clone_size: NA
v_call: TRBV28
cdr3_aa: CASSPGTPLGDEKLFF
cdr3_nt: TGTGCCAGCAGCCCCGGGACACCGCTCGGGGATGAAAAACTGTTTTTT

j_call: TRBJ2-7
d_call: NA
clone_size: NA
v_call: TRBV10-2
cdr3_aa: CASMRESSYEQYF
cdr3_nt: TGCGCCAGCATGAGGGAGAGCTCCTACGAGCAGTACTTC

j_call: TRBJ1-2
d_call: NA
clone_size: NA
v_call: TRBV30
cdr3_aa: CAWSVQAGNYGYTF
cdr3_nt: TGTGCCTGGAGTGTACAGGCAGGGAACTATGGCTACACCTTC

j_call: TRBJ2-5
d_call: NA
clone_size: NA
v_call: TRBV21-1
cdr3_aa: CASGSETQYF
cdr3_nt: TGTGCCAGCGGCTCGGAGACCCAGTACTTC

j_call: TRBJ2-2
d_call: NA
clone_size: NA
v_call: TRBV11-3
cdr3_aa: CASSLAAGVDGELFF
cdr3_nt: TGTGCCAGCAGCTTAGCAGCAGGGGTAGACGGGGAGCTGTTTTTT

j_call: TRBJ2-3
d_call: NA
clone_size: NA
v_call: TRBV11-2
cdr3_aa: CASSDIRTASSTDTQYF
cdr3_nt: TGTGCCAGCAGCGACATCCGGACAGCTTCTAGCACAGATACGCAGTATTTT

j_call: TRBJ2-5
d_call: TRBD2
clone_size: NA
v_call: TRBV7-9
cdr3_aa: CASSRSRGREETQYF
cdr3_nt: TGTGCCAGCAGTCGTAGTCGGGGGAGGGAAGAGACCCAGTACTTC

j_call: TRBJ1-2
d_call: NA
clone_size: few
v_call: TRBV14
cdr3_aa: CASSQVGGPANYGYTF
cdr3_nt: TGTGCCAGCAGCCAAGTGGGGGGGCCGGCTAACTATGGCTACACCTTC

j_call: TRBJ1-3
d_call: NA
clone_size: once
v_call: TRBV28
cdr3_aa: CASTPDGSGNTIYF
cdr3_nt: TGTGCCAGCACCCCAGACGGGAGTGGAAACACCATATATTTT

j_call: TRBJ2-5
d_call: TRBD1
clone_size: NA
v_call: TRBV7-9
cdr3_aa: CASSSSGTGVKETQYF
cdr3_nt: TGTGCCAGCAGCTCCTCCGGGACAGGGGTGAAAGAGACCCAGTACTTC

j_call: TRBJ1-6
d_call: NA
clone_size: NA
v_call: TRBV27
cdr3_aa: CASKTSSYNSPLHF
cdr3_nt: TGTGCCAGCAAAACGAGCTCCTATAATTCACCCCTCCACTTT

j_call: TRBJ2-2
d_call: NA
clone_size: NA
v_call: TRBV9
cdr3_aa: CASSVATTGKTGELFF
cdr3_nt: TGTGCCAGCAGCGTAGCTACGACAGGCAAGACCGGGGAGCTGTTTTTT

j_call: TRBJ2-5
d_call: NA
clone_size: NA
v_call: TRBV2
cdr3_aa: CASSRDWKETQYF
cdr3_nt: TGTGCCAGCAGCCGGGACTGGAAAGAGACCCAGTACTTC

j_call: TRBJ2-5
d_call: NA
clone_size: NA
v_call: TRBV21-1
cdr3_aa: CASSPKGRGEKTQYF
cdr3_nt: TGTGCCAGCAGCCCGAAAGGCAGGGGCGAAAAGACCCAGTACTTC

j_call: TRBJ1-5
d_call: TRBD1
clone_size: NA
v_call: TRBV30
cdr3_aa: CAYRTGGNNQPQHF
cdr3_nt: TGTGCCTACAGGACAGGAGGGAACAATCAGCCCCAGCATTTT

j_call: TRBJ1-1
d_call: NA
clone_size: NA
v_call: TRBV11-3
cdr3_aa: CASSLGGLEAFF
cdr3_nt: TGTGCCAGCAGCTTAGGCGGCCTTGAAGCTTTCTTT

j_call: TRBJ2-5
d_call: TRBD1
clone_size: NA
v_call: TRBV7-6
cdr3_aa: CASSFPGQGGAWYF
cdr3_nt: TGTGCCAGCAGTTTCCCGGGACAGGGGGGCGCATGGTACTTC

j_call: TRBJ1-5
d_call: TRBD1
clone_size: NA
v_call: TRBV6-4
cdr3_aa: CASSDHWTGEQPQHF
cdr3_nt: TGTGCCAGCAGTGATCACTGGACAGGGGAACAGCCCCAGCATTTT

j_call: TRBJ1-1
d_call: NA
clone_size: NA
v_call: TRBV20-1
cdr3_aa: CSASPGTEAFF
cdr3_nt: TGCAGTGCTAGCCCAGGGACTGAAGCTTTCTTT

j_call: TRBJ2-7
d_call: NA
clone_size: NA
v_call: TRBV12-3/TRBV12-4
cdr3_aa: CASSSNTAYEQYF
cdr3_nt: TGTGCCAGCAGTTCGAACACCGCCTACGAGCAGTACTTC

j_call: TRBJ1-4
d_call: TRBD1
clone_size: NA
v_call: TRBV2
cdr3_aa: CASTPDRAGEKLFF
cdr3_nt: TGTGCCAGCACCCCAGACAGGGCTGGAGAAAAACTGTTTTTT

j_call: TRBJ2-7
d_call: TRBD2
clone_size: NA
v_call: TRBV7-2
cdr3_aa: CASSLRTSGPYEQYF
cdr3_nt: TGTGCCAGCAGCTTACGGACTAGCGGACCTTACGAGCAGTACTTC

j_call: TRBJ2-3
d_call: NA
clone_size: few
v_call: TRBV15
cdr3_aa: CATSRDLSGSTDTQYF
cdr3_nt: TGTGCCACCAGCAGAGACCTTAGCGGTAGCACAGATACGCAGTATTTT

j_call: TRBJ1-2
d_call: TRBD1
clone_size: NA
v_call: TRBV6-4
cdr3_aa: CASSFAPQTGGLTGYTF
cdr3_nt: TGTGCCAGCAGCTTCGCCCCGCAGACAGGGGGTCTGACTGGCTACACCTTC

j_call: TRBJ2-3
d_call: NA
clone_size: NA
v_call: TRBV4-1
cdr3_aa: CASSQIGLPDTQYF
cdr3_nt: TGCGCCAGCAGCCAGATCGGACTGCCAGATACGCAGTATTTT

j_call: TRBJ2-3
d_call: TRBD2
clone_size: NA
v_call: TRBV24-1
cdr3_aa: CATSEATSGRTDTQYF
cdr3_nt: TGTGCCACCAGTGAAGCTACTAGCGGCCGCACAGATACGCAGTATTTT

j_call: TRBJ2-1
d_call: NA
clone_size: NA
v_call: TRBV25-1
cdr3_aa: CASNIYNEQFF
cdr3_nt: TGTGCCAGCAACATCTACAATGAGCAGTTCTTC

j_call: TRBJ2-3
d_call: NA
clone_size: NA
v_call: TRBV2
cdr3_aa: CASSGELDTQYF
cdr3_nt: TGTGCCAGCAGTGGAGAGTTGGATACGCAGTATTTT

j_call: TRBJ1-1
d_call: NA
clone_size: NA
v_call: TRBV12-5
cdr3_aa: CASARSDTEAFF
cdr3_nt: TGTGCTAGTGCGCGGTCGGACACTGAAGCTTTCTTT

j_call: TRBJ2-1
d_call: NA
clone_size: NA
v_call: TRBV7-9
cdr3_aa: CASSGQGFFYNEQFF
cdr3_nt: TGTGCCAGCAGCGGCCAGGGATTTTTCTACAATGAGCAGTTCTTC

j_call: TRBJ2-3
d_call: NA
clone_size: NA
v_call: TRBV5-4
cdr3_aa: CASSLRTDTQYF
cdr3_nt: TGTGCCAGCAGCCTCCGCACAGATACGCAGTATTTT